Given below is one T cell receptor beta chain in context. The source of the sample is a study of blood T cell repertoires in COVID-19. J gave up 7 bases and V 0 bases, and 5 bases lay outside the gene matches. Germline V gives CDR1 MNHEY, CDR2 SVGAGI. The CDR3 has 15 residues. Using immunoSEQ multiplex PCR, the repertoire was profiled, and TCRdb retains in-frame clones only, with some absent. The table shows about 230,000 clones, with over 65% occurring only once. The V gene is TRBV6-5, the J gene TRBJ1-2, with 10 positions matching TRBD1. The sample comprised peripheral blood. The receptor was isolated from a woman in her 70s with active or convalescent COVID-19. CDR3 residues: CASSYSGTGASGYTF. The CDR3 DNA reads TGTGCCAGCAGTTACTCCGGGACAGGGGCAAGTGGCTACACCTTC.